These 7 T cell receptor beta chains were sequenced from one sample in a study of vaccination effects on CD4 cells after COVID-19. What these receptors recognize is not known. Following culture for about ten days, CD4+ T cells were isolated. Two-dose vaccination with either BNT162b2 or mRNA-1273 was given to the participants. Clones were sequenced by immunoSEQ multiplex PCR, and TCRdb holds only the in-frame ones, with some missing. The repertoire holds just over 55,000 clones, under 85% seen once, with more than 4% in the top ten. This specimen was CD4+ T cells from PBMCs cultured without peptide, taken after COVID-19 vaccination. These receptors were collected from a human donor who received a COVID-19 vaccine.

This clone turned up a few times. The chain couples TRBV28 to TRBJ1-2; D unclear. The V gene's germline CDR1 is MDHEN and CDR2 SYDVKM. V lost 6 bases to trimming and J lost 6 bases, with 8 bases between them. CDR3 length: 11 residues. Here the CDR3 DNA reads TGTGCCAGCAGGCCCGGTGATGGCTACACCTTC. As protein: CASRPGDGYTF.

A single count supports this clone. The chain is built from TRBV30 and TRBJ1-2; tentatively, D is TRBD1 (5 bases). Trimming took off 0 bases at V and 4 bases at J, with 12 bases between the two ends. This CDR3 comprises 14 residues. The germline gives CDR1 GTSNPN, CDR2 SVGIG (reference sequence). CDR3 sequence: CAWSVQARGYGYTF. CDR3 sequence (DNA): TGTGCCTGGAGTGTACAGGCCCGGGGCTATGGCTACACCTTC.

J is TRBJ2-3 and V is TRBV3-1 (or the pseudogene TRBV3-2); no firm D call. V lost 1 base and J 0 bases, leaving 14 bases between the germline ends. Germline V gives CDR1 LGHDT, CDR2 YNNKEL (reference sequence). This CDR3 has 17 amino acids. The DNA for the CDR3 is TGTGCCAGCAGCCAAGGCACGAAGTCTTGGAGCACAGATACGCAGTATTTT. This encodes CASSQGTKSWSTDTQYF.

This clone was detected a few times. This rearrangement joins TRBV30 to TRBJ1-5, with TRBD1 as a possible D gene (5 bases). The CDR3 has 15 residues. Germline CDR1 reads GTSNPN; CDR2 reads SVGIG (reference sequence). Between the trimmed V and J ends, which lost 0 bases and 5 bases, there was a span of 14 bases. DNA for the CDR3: TGTGCCTGGAGTGTGGGGGGGACGCAGGATCAGCCCCAGCATTTT. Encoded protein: CAWSVGGTQDQPQHF.

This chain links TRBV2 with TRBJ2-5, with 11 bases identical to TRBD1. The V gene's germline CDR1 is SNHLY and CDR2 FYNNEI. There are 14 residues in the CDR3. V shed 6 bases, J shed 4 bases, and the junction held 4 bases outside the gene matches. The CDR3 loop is CASRGGQGAETQYF. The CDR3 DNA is TGTGCCAGCAGGGGCGGACAGGGGGCAGAGACCCAGTACTTC.

DNA of the CDR3: TGTGCCAGCAGCGCTACCTCAGGGGGGAATTCACCCCTCCACTTT. This codes for CASSATSGGNSPLHF. The chain couples TRBV6-4 to TRBJ1-6; 7 nucleotides align to TRBD1. CDR3 size: 15 residues. The germline CDR1 and CDR2 sequences are MRHNA and SNTAGT. V lost 6 bases and J lost 7; bases outside the gene matches: 9.

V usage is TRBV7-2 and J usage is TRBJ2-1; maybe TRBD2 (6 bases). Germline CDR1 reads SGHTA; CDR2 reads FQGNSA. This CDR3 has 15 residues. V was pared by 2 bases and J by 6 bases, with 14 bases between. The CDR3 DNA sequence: TGTGCCAGCAGCTTATTTTCGGGGCGGGGCAATGAGCAGTTCTTC. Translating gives CASSLFSGRGNEQFF.